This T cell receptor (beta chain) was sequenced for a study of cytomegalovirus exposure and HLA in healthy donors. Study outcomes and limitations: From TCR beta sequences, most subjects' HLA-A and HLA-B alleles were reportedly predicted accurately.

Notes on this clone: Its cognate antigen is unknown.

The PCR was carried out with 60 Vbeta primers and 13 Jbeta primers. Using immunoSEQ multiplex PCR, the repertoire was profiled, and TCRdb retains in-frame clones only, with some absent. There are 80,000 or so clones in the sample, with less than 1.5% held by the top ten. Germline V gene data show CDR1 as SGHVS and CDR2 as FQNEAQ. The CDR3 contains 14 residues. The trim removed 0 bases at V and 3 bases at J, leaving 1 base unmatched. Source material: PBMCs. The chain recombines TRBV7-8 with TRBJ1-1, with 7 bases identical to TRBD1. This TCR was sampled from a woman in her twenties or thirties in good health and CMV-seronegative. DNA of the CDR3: TGTGCCAGCAGCTTAGCGCAGGGGGACACTGAAGCTTTCTTT. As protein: CASSLAQGDTEAFF.